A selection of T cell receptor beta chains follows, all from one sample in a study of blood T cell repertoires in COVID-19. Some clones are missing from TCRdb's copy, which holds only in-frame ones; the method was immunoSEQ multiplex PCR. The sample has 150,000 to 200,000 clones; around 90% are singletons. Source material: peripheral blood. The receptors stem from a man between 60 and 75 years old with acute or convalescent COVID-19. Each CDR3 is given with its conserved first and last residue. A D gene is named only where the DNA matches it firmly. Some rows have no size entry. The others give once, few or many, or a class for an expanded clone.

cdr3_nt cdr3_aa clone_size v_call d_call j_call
TGTGCCAGCAGCCGGGACTTTGGCACAGATACGCAGTATTTT CASSRDFGTDTQYF NA TRBV7-9 NA TRBJ2-3
TGTGCCAGCAGTTTAGGTAGCGGGGGGACCCAGTACTTC CASSLGSGGTQYF NA TRBV27 TRBD2 TRBJ2-5
TGTGCCAGCTCATCCACAGCGAACACTGAAGCTTTCTTT CASSSTANTEAFF NA TRBV18 NA TRBJ1-1
TGTGCCAGCAGCTTAACTAGCGGACTACACAATGAGCAGTTCTTC CASSLTSGLHNEQFF NA TRBV7-3 NA TRBJ2-1
TGTGCCAGCAGACCTGGGACAGGGGACAACTATGGCTACACCTTC CASRPGTGDNYGYTF NA TRBV7-9 TRBD1 TRBJ1-2
TGTGCCAGCAGCTTACCGGGACAGGGCGGGGAGACCCAGTACTTC CASSLPGQGGETQYF once TRBV5-6 TRBD1 TRBJ2-5
TGTGCCAGCAGCCTCGGACAGGGGAACATTCAGTACTTC CASSLGQGNIQYF NA TRBV7-3 TRBD1 TRBJ2-4
TGTGCCAGCAGCCAGACAGGGGATGGCACTGAAGCTTTCTTT CASSQTGDGTEAFF once TRBV3-1/TRBV3-2 TRBD1 TRBJ1-1
TGTGCCAGCAGCCCATGGACAAGTGGAGAGACCCAGTACTTC CASSPWTSGETQYF NA TRBV7-9 NA TRBJ2-5
TGCAGTGCTAGTAGGCCAGGGGTGAGCTCCTACGAGCAGTACTTC CSASRPGVSSYEQYF NA TRBV20-1 NA TRBJ2-7
TGTGCCAGCAGCTTGGCGGGGGGCGGTTATGGCTACACCTTC CASSLAGGGYGYTF NA TRBV5-8 NA TRBJ1-2
TGTGCCAGCAGCGTAGCAGGTAGCGGCAGCTCCTACGAGCAGTACTTC CASSVAGSGSSYEQYF few TRBV9 NA TRBJ2-7
TGTGCCAGTAGTATAGGGGGGCCTTCACCCCTCCACTTT CASSIGGPSPLHF NA TRBV19 NA TRBJ1-6
TGTGCCACCAAAACCGGGACAGGGATAAATAGCAATCAGCCCCAGCATTTT CATKTGTGINSNQPQHF NA TRBV10-3 TRBD1 TRBJ1-5
TGTGCCAGCAGCCCCCTAGCGGCGGGGGCCCAGTACTTC CASSPLAAGAQYF NA TRBV5-4 TRBD2 TRBJ2-5